This T cell receptor (beta chain) derives from a study of technical replicates of blood from a handful of donors. Data came from immunoSEQ multiplex PCR; TCRdb stores just in-frame clones and leaves some out. The data hold around 70,000 clones, with around 95% observed a single time. The sample was T cells isolated from PBMCs. This receptor was taken from a human donor in good health.

Written as DNA, the CDR3 is TGCAGCGTTGTGGAGCAGCTGAACACTGAAGCTTTCTTT. Protein: CSVVEQLNTEAFF. The chain is built from TRBV29-1 and TRBJ1-1; no clear D. The CDR3 runs 13 residues. Trimming took 4 bases from V and 0 from J, leaving 9 bases between them. The germline V gene has CDR1 SQVTM and CDR2 ANQGSEA.